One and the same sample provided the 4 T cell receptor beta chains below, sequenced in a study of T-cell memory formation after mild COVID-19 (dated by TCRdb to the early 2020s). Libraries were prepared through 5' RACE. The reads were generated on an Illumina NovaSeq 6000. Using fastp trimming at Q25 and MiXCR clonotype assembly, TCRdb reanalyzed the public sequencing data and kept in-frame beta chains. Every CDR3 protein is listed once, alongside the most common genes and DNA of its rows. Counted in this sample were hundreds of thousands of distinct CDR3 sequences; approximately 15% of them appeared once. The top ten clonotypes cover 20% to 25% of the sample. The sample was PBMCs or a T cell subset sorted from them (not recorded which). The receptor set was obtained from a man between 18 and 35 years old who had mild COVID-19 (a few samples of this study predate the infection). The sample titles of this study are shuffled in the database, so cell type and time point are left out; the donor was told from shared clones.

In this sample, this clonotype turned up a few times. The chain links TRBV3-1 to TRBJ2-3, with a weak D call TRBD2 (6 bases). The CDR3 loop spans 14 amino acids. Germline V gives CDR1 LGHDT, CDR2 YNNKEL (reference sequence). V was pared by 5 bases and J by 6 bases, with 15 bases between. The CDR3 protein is CASSSTGRGDTQYF. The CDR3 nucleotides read TGTGCCAGCAGCTCCACGGGGCGGGGCGATACGCAGTATTTT.

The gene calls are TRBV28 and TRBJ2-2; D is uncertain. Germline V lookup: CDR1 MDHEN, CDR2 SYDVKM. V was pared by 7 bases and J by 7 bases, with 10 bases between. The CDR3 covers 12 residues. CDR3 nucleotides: TGTGCCAGCACCACCCGTGTCGGGGAGCTGTTTTTT. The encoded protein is CASTTRVGELFF.

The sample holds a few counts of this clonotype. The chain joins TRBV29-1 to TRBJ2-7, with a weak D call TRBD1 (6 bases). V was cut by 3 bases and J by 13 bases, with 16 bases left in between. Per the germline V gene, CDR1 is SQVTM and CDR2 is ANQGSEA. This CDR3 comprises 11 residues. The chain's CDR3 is CSVEFMGHAYV. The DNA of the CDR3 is TGCAGCGTTGAGTTCATGGGACATGCCTACGTC.

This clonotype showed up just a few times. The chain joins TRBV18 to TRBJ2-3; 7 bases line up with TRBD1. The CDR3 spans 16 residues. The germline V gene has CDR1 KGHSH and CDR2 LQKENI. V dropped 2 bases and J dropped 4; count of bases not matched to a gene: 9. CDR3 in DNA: TGTGCCAGCTCACCAGGGTTACAGGGGAAGGCAGATACGCAGTATTTT. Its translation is CASSPGLQGKADTQYF.